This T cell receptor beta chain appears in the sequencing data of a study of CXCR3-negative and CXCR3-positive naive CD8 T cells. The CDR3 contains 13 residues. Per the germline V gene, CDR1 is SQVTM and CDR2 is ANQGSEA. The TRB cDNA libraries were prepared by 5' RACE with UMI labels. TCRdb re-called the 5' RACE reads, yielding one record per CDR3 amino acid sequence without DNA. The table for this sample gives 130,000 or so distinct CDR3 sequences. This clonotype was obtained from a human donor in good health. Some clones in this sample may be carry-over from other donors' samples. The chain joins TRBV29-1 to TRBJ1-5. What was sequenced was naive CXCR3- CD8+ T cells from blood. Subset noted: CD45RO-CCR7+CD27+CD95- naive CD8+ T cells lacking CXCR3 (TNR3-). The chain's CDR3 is CSVSRGDFQPQHF.